This TCR beta chain was sequenced for a study of T cells in Graves' hyperthyroidism and ophthalmopathy. Findings and limits, study-wide: Most clonotypes expanded in the thyroid (above 0.001) were also present in blood.

Thyroid ultrasound and orbital computed tomography, with clinical symptoms and serum thyroxine and TRAb, informed diagnoses. This clonotype was counted many times. What it binds is not known. There were TCR beta CDR3 regions amplified from RNA transcripts. A set of HTBI primers served as the primers for a first-round RT-PCR of the TCR CDR3. TCRdb reprocessed the multiplex PCR reads via MiXCR and lists one record per CDR3 protein. The profile covers more than 450,000 distinct CDR3 sequences, with around 20% appearing a single time and over 45% taken by the ten largest. There are 15 residues in the CDR3. The germline V gene encodes CDR1 DFQATT and CDR2 SNEGSKA (reference sequence). V shed 5 bases and J 1 base; nucleotides not matched to a gene: 8.

The sequenced material came from blood. The TCR comes from a man between 40 and 49 years old with Graves' ophthalmopathy. The V gene is TRBV20-1, the J gene TRBJ1-1, with TRBD1 matching over 9 bases. The CDR3 reads CSARGLQGANTEAFF. CDR3 coding DNA: TGCAGTGCTCGGGGCTTACAGGGGGCGAACACTGAAGCTTTCTTT.